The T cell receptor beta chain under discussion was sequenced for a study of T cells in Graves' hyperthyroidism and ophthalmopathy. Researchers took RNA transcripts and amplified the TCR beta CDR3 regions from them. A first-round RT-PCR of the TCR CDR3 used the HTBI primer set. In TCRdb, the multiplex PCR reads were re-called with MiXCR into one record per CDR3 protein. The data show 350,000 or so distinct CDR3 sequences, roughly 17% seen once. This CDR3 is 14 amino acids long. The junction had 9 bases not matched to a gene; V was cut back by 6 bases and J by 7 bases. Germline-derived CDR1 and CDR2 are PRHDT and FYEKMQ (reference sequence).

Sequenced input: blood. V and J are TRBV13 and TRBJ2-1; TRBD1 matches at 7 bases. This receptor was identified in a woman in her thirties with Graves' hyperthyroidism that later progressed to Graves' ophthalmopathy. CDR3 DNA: TGTGCCAGCAGTAAGACAGGGAAGGCGAATGAGCAGTTCTTC. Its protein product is CASSKTGKANEQFF.